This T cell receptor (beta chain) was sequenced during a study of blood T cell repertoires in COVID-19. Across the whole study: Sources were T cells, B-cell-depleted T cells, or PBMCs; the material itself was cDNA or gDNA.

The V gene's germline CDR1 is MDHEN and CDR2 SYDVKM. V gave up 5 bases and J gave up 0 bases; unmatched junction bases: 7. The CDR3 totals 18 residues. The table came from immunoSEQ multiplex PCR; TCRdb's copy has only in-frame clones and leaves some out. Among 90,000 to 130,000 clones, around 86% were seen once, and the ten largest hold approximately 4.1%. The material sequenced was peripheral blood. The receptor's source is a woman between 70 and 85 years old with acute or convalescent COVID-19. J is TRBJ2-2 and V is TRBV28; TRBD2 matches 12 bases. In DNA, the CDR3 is TGTGCCAGCAGTCCCGAACGGACTAGCGGGGCGAACACCGGGGAGCTGTTTTTT. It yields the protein CASSPERTSGANTGELFF.